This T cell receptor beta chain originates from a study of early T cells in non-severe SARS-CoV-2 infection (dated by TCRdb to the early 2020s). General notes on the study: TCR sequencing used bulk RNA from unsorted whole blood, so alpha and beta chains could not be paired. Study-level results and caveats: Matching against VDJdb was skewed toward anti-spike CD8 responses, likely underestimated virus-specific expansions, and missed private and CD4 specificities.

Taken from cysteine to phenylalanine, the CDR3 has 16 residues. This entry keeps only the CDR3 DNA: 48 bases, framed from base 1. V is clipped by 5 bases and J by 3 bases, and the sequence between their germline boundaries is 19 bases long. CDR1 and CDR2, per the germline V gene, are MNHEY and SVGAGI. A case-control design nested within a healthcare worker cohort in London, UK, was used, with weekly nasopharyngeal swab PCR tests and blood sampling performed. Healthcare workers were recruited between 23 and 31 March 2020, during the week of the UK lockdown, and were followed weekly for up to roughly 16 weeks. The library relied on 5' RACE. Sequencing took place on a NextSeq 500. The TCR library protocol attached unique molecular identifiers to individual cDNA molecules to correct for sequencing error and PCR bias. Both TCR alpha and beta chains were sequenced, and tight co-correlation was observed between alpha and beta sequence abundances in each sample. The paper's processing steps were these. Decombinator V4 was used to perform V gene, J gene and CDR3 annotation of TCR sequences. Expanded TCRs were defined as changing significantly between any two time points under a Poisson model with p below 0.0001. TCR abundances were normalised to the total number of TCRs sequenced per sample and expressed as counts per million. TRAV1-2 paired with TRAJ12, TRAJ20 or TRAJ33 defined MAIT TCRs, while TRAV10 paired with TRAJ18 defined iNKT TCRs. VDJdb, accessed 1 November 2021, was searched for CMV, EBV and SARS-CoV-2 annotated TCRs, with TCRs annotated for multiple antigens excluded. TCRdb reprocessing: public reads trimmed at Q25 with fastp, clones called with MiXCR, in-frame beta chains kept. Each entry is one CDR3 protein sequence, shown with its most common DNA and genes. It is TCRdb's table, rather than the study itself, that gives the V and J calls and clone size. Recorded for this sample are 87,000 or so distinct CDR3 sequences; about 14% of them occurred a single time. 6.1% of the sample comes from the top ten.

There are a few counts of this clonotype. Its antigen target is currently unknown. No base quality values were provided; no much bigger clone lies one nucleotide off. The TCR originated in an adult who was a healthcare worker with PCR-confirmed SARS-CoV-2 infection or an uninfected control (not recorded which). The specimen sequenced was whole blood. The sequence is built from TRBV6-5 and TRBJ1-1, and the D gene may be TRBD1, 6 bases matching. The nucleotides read TGTGCCAGCAGTCTCCACCCACAGGGTTTGGACACTGAAGCTTTCTTT. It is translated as CASSLHPQGLDTEAFF.